This TCR beta chain came from a study of circulating CD8 cells and anti-PD-1 response in melanoma. Using about 15 ng of total RNA, TCR libraries were made with the QIAseq Immune Repertoire TCR panel. TCRdb reprocessed the reads with MiXCR, giving one entry per CDR3 protein. The sample has about 400 distinct CDR3 sequences, roughly 9.2% seen once; the top ten hold less than 80%. This clonotype is a singleton in its sample. Trimming took 2 bases from V and 3 from J, leaving 16 bases between them. CDR1 and CDR2 from the germline V gene are SGHKS and YYEKEE (reference sequence). The CDR3 is 16 residues long. Sorting of live CD3+CD8+TCRalphabeta+ cells by PD-1 and/or TIGIT gave four subsets.

The sequenced sample was CD8+ T cells from PBMCs, obtained at baseline or after one month of anti-PD-1 therapy (not recorded which). The V and J genes are TRBV5-5 and TRBJ2-3; tentatively, D is TRBD1 (6 bases). This clonotype was obtained from a human donor with melanoma. CDR3 amino acids: CASSFGAQGRTDTQYF. CDR3 sequence (DNA): TGTGCCAGCAGCTTTGGGGCACAGGGTAGGACAGATACGCAGTATTTT.